This passage covers 7 T cell receptor beta chains from one sample sequenced in a study of blood T cells in healthy people across ages (dated by TCRdb to the mid-2010s). The protocol used for the library was 5' RACE. The sequencing machine was an Illumina HiSeq 2500. A second PCR of roughly 7 to 12 cycles was run with a J-beta primer mix and a sample-barcoded 5' primer. The public reads were run again by TCRdb, first through fastp at Q25 and then through MiXCR, and only productive beta chains were kept. Each entry is one CDR3 protein sequence, shown with its most common DNA and genes. Counted in this sample were about 1,500,000 distinct CDR3 sequences; about 43% of them appeared once. The top ten constitute less than 8% of the sample. The sample taken for sequencing was blood. The receptors derive from a woman between 18 and 29 years old in good health.

The chain is built from TRBV11-2 and TRBJ2-1; tentative D call: TRBD2 (5 bases). The J call may be in error: the DNA end matches TRBJ2-7 better. In germline, CDR1 is SGHAT, CDR2 FQNNGV. The CDR3 contains 15 residues. CDR3 loop: CASSLALLGFNEQYF. CDR3 sequence (DNA): TGTGCCAGCAGCTTGGCCCTACTAGGTTTCAATGAGCAGTACTTC.

This chain uses TRBV20-1 with TRBJ1-1; D is ambiguous. V was trimmed by 5 bases and J by 3 bases, leaving 7 bases between them. The CDR3 loop spans 11 amino acids. CDR1 and CDR2 (germline): DFQATT, SNEGSKA (reference sequence). DNA of the CDR3: TGCAGTGCTGGGGAGCACACTGAAGCTTTCTTT. It is translated as CSAGEHTEAFF.

This chain connects TRBV6-6 to TRBJ1-1; TRBD1 aligns across 7 bases. Per the germline V gene, CDR1 is MNHNY and CDR2 is SVGAGI (reference sequence). V lost 2 bases to trimming and J lost 3 bases; unmatched junction nucleotides: 9. The length of the CDR3 is 16 residues. CDR3 region: CASSYPGTARDTEAFF. The CDR3 nucleotides are TGTGCCAGCAGTTACCCTGGGACAGCCCGTGACACTGAAGCTTTCTTT.

This clonotype appeared a few times. The V call is TRBV7-2, the J call TRBJ1-2; a weak D match, TRBD1 (5 bases). CDR3 size: 14 residues. Germline values: CDR1 SGHTA, CDR2 FQGNSA. V dropped 7 bases and J dropped 4 bases, with 16 bases sitting between them. The CDR3 coding sequence is TGTGCCAGCAACTCCCTGGAGGGGATCTATGGCTACACCTTC. Its translation is CASNSLEGIYGYTF.

This clonotype was seen a handful of times. The rearrangement joins TRBV7-2 to TRBJ1-2; TRBD1 matches at 9 bases. The CDR3 has 15 amino acids. V dropped 0 bases and J dropped 4; count of bases not matched to a gene: 3. Germline loops: CDR1 SGHTA, CDR2 FQGNSA. CDR3 region: CASSLAGQGSYGYTF. The DNA for the CDR3 is TGTGCCAGCAGCTTAGCCGGACAGGGGAGCTATGGCTACACCTTC.

The chain uses TRBV5-1 and TRBJ2-7, with a possible D match to TRBD2 (5 bases). The CDR3 runs 13 residues. With 4 bases removed from V and 7 bases from J, the gap between germline ends came to 15 bases. Per germline, CDR1 SGHRS and CDR2 YFSETQ. The CDR3 region is CASSGQRSGEQYF. The CDR3, as DNA: TGCGCCAGCAGCGGGCAGCGGTCGGGGGAGCAGTACTTC.

The table lists this clonotype with a few counts. The chain combines TRBV20-1 with TRBJ1-2, with a tentative D call TRBD1 (5 bases). CDR1 and CDR2 (germline): DFQATT, SNEGSKA (reference sequence). The CDR3 loop spans 14 amino acids. V was trimmed by 5 bases and J by 6 bases, leaving 19 bases between them. CDR3 region: CSAADTPLLDGYTF. CDR3 DNA: TGCAGTGCTGCGGACACGCCCCTGCTGGATGGCTACACCTTC.